This TCR beta chain is from a study of CD8+ T cells in alopecia areata. Study details: Those receiving the skin were approximately 7-11-week-old female C3H/HeJ mice, whose grafts came from roughly 6-13-month-old C3H/HeJ donors with spontaneous alopecia. Study observations and caveats: Sequencing of scalp samples also includes resident alphabeta T cells from normal skin. Unlike in mice, where it was clearer, TCR sharing across patients was less clear, possibly HLA-related. Greater clonality was observed in lesional scalp samples, especially alopecia totalis/universalis, versus normal scalp.

Sorting of pooled cutaneous lymph node cells was based on CD4, CD8alpha, NKG2D, NKG2ACE and other markers. This clone was observed many times. Its antigen is not identified. Germline and genes here are mouse. The sequence runs out 4 residues before the end of the CDR3; the remainder is reconstructed from the germline J gene. Per the germline V gene, CDR1 is MNHDT and CDR2 is YYDKIL. The CDR3 sequence is 14 residues long. The sequencing template was cDNA reverse transcribed from extracted RNA. Only in-frame clones appear in the TCRdb table, and some are missing; sequencing was by immunoSEQ multiplex PCR. The sample has approximately 300,000 clones, none seen only once.

Sequencing was carried out using CD4+ T cells sorted from a lymph node. This sequence originates from a C3H/HeJ mouse with alopecia areata. Mice of this strain are of MHC haplotype H2-k. This chain links TRBV17 with TRBJ2-2, with D possibly matching TRBD2 (5 bases). CDR3 DNA, as far as it was read: TGTGCTAGCAGTAGAAGACTGCAAACGGGG. It yields the protein CASSRRLQTG. The whole CDR3 sequence is CASSRRLQTGQLYF.